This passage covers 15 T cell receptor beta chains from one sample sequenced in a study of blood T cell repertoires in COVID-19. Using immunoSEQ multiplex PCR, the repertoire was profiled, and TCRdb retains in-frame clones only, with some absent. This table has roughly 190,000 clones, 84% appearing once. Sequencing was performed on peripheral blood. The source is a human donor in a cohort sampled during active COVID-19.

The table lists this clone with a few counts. The CDR3 reads CSRQGYNEQFF. The CDR3, as DNA: TGCAGCCGACAGGGTTACAATGAGCAGTTCTTC. The genes are TRBV20-1 and TRBJ2-1, with 7 bases identical to TRBD1. The CDR3 sequence is 11 residues long. Germline values: CDR1 DFQATT, CDR2 SNEGSKA (reference sequence).

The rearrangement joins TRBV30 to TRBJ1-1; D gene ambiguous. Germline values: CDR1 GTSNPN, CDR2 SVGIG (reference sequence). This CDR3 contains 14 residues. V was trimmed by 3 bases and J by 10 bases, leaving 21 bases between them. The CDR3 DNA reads TGTGCCTGGAGAGGCGGTTTGGGTTTATGGGTAGCTTTCTTT. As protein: CAWRGGLGLWVAFF.

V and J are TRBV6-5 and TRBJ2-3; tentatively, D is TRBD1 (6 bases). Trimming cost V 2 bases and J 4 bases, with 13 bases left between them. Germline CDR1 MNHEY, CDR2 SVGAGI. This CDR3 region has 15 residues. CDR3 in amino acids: CASSYPTGPPDTQYF. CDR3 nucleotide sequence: TGTGCCAGCAGTTACCCCACAGGGCCCCCAGATACGCAGTATTTT.

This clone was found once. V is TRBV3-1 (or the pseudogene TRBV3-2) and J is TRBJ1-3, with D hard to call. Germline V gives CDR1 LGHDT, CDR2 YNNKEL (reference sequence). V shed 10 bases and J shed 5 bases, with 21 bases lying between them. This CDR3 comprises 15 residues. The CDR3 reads CATSTPSGKRNTIYF. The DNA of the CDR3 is TGTGCCACCTCAACCCCCTCGGGGAAAAGAAACACCATATATTTT.

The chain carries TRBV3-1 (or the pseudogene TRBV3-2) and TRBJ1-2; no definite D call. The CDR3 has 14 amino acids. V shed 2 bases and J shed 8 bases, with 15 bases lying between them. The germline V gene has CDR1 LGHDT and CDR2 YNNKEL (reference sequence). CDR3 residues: CASSQTLAAEGYTF. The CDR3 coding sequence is TGTGCCAGCAGCCAAACTCTGGCGGCCGAAGGCTACACCTTC.

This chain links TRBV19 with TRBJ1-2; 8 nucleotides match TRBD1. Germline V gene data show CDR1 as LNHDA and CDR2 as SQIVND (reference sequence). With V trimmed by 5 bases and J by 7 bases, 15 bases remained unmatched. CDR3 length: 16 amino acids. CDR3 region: CASSYRDRSRWSGYTF. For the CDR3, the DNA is TGTGCCAGTAGTTACCGGGACAGGAGTAGGTGGAGTGGCTACACCTTC.

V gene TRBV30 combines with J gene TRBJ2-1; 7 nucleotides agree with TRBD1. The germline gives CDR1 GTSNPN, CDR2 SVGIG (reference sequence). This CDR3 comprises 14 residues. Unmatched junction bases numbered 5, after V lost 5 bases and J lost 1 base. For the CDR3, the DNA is TGTGCCTGGGATACAGGGGTGTCCTACAATGAGCAGTTCTTC. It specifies CAWDTGVSYNEQFF.

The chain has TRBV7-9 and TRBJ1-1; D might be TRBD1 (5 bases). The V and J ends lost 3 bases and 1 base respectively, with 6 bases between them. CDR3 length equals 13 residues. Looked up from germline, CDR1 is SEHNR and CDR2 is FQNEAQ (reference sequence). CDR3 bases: TGTGCCAGCAGCTTTAGGGGGAACACTGAAGCTTTCTTT. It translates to CASSFRGNTEAFF.

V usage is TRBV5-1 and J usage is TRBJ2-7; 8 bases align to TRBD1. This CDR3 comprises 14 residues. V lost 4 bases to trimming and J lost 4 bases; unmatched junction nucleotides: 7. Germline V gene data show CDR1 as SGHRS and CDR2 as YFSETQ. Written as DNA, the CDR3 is TGCGCCAGCAGCAGGGACAGGTCCCGGTACGAGCAGTACTTC. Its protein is CASSRDRSRYEQYF.

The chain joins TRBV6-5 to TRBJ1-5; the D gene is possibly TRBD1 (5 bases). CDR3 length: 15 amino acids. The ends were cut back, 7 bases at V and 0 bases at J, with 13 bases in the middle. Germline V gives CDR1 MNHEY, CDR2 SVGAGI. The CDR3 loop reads CASKGRNYSNQPQHF. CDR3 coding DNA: TGTGCCAGCAAGGGGAGGAACTATAGCAATCAGCCCCAGCATTTT.

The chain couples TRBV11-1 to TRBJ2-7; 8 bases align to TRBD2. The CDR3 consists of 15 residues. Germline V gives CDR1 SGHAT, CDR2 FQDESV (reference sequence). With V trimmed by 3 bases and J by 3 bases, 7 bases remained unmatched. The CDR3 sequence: CASSFSGLAFYEQYF. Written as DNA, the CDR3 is TGTGCCAGCAGCTTTTCCGGACTAGCTTTCTACGAGCAGTACTTC.

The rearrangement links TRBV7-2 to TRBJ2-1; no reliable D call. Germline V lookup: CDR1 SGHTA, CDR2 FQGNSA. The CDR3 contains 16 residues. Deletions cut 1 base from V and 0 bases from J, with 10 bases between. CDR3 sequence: CASSLVAASSYNEQFF. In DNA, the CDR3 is TGTGCCAGCAGCTTAGTGGCCGCCAGCTCCTACAATGAGCAGTTCTTC.

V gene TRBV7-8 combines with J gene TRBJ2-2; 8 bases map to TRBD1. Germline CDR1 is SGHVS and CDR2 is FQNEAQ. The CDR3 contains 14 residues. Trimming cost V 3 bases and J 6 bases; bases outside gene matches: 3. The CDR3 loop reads CASSFQGASGELFF. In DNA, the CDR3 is TGTGCCAGCAGCTTCCAGGGGGCGTCCGGGGAGCTGTTTTTT.

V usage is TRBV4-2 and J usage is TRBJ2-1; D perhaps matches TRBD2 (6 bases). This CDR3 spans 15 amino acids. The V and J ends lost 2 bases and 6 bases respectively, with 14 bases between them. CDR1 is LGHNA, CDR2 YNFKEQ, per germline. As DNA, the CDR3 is TGTGCCAGCAGCCAAATCGCGGGGATCGCCAATGAGCAGTTCTTC. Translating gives CASSQIAGIANEQFF.

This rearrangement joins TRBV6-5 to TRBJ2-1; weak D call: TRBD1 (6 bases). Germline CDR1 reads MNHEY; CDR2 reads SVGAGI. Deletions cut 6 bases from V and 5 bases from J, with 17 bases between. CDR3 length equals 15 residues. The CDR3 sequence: CASRREGTPDNEQFF. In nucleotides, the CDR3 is TGTGCCAGCAGGAGAGAGGGGACACCTGACAATGAGCAGTTCTTC.